This section outlines one T cell receptor (beta chain) sequence together with its context. Each CDR3 protein gets one entry after TCRdb re-called the RT-PCR reads with MiXCR. The sample yields around 700,000 distinct CDR3 sequences, 14% seen once. Sequenced input: memory CD4+ T cells from blood. This sequence originates from a female donor in good health, serving as a healthy control.

The CDR3 nucleotides are TGCGCCAGCAGCTTGGACGGGACAGGGTCTGGTGAGCAGTTCTTC. Protein: CASSLDGTGSGEQFF. V is TRBV5-1 and J is TRBJ2-1, with 9 bases fitting TRBD1. CDR3 length: 15 amino acids. The germline V gene has CDR1 SGHRS and CDR2 YFSETQ. V lost 0 bases, J lost 9 bases, and 7 bases stayed unmatched. The full variable domain, completed using reference TRBV5-1 and TRBJ2-1, is KAGVTQTPRYLIKTRGQQVTLSCSPISGHRSVSWYQQTPGQGLQFLFEYFSETQRNKGNFPGRFSGRQFSNSRSEMNVSTLELGDSALYLCASSLDGTGSGEQFFGPGTRLTVL.